The 3 T cell receptor beta chains below were found in one sample sequenced in a study of vaccination and CD4 T cells after COVID-19. The treatment is: roughly ten-day PBMC culture with coronavirus spike peptide pools or control peptides (ViraFEST assay). Cultured CD4+ T cell DNA was sequenced using the Oncomine TCR Beta short-read assay. Via MiXCR, TCRdb re-called the PCR reads, giving one row per CDR3 protein. The sample records some 20,000 distinct CDR3 sequences, around half being singletons. Their cognate antigens are unknown. The sample was CD4+ T cells from blood, cultured in vitro. Receptors were obtained from a human donor who had recovered from COVID-19.

This clonotype was recorded a few times. The V call is TRBV11-2, the J call TRBJ1-6, with D hard to call. Germline CDR1 SGHAT, CDR2 FQNNGV. The CDR3 totals 13 residues. Between the trimmed V and J ends, which lost 0 bases and 7 bases, there was a span of 4 bases. The CDR3, as DNA: TGTGCCAGCAGCTTAGAGGTGAATTCACCCCTCCACTTT. It codes for CASSLEVNSPLHF. The whole variable domain, remainder taken from reference TRBV11-2 and TRBJ1-6, is EAGVAQSPRYKIIEKRQSVAFWCNPISGHATLYWYQQILGQGPKLLIQFQNNGVVDDSQLPKDRFSAERLKGVDSTLKIQPAKLEDSAVYLCASSLEVNSPLHFGNGTRLTVT.

This clonotype was seen only once. The chain combines TRBV20-1 with TRBJ2-7; D perhaps matches TRBD2 (6 bases). This CDR3 comprises 16 residues. Germline CDR1 and CDR2: DFQATT and SNEGSKA (reference sequence). V was trimmed by 6 bases and J by 3 bases, leaving 24 bases between them. CDR3 in amino acids: CSATSTGVGVGYEQYF. DNA for the CDR3: TGCAGTGCCACCTCCACGGGGGTAGGAGTTGGCTACGAGCAGTACTTC.

The chain recombines TRBV6-1 with TRBJ1-1; weak D call: TRBD1 (6 bases). The CDR3 has 14 residues. V was cut by 3 bases and J by 4 bases, with 12 bases left in between. Germline loops: CDR1 MNHNS, CDR2 SASEGT. This chain's CDR3 is CASSDGNRVTEAFF. The CDR3 bases are TGTGCCAGCAGTGACGGTAACAGGGTCACTGAAGCTTTCTTT.